These 22 T cell receptor beta chains were all obtained from the same sample, sequenced in a study of shared clonotypes between healthy human individuals (dated by TCRdb to about 2020). CD8 naive samples consisted of CD45RO-negative cells that were positively selected for CCR7, yielding a CD45RA+CCR7+ population without TemRA cells. Library preparation was by the immunoSEQ multiplex PCR assay. The clones in this table, taken by TCRdb from immuneACCESS, are in-frame only. Not every clone is retained; where verified, under half of the shortfall comes from an unresolved V gene, and the cause of the rest is unknown. This sample gives around 1,900,000 clones in total; about 94% of them show up just once. Roughly 1.7% of the sample rests with the top ten. The sequencing input was naive CD8+ T cells from PBMCs. In light of the paper, this sample's cell subset or site label describes: CD45RA+CCR7+. The receptors derive from a man aged 18 to 30 in good health. Some clones in this sample may be carry-over from other donors' samples.

The chain couples TRBV9 to TRBJ2-7; 13 bases fit TRBD2. Germline-derived CDR1 and CDR2 are SGDLS and YYNGEE. V trimming: 0 bases; J trimming: 6 bases; junction bases outside the gene matches: 12. CDR3 length equals 18 residues. CDR3 nucleotides: TGTGCCAGCAGCGTAGGACTAGCGGGAGGTCTTGGGTCTGGCGAGCAGTACTTC. This sequence encodes CASSVGLAGGLGSGEQYF.

The chain has TRBV19 and TRBJ1-1; 7 bases map to TRBD1. The V gene's germline CDR1 is LNHDA and CDR2 SQIVND (reference sequence). With V trimmed by 5 bases and J by 6 bases, 3 bases remained unmatched. The CDR3 has 12 residues. CDR3 coding DNA: TGTGCCAGTAGTGACAGGGCTGCTGAAGCTTTCTTT. Translating gives CASSDRAAEAFF.

This clone was seen once. V is TRBV7-2 and J is TRBJ1-5; D gene unclear. Trimming left V 3 bases short and J 6 bases short, with 15 bases between. The CDR3 loop spans 15 amino acids. Germline V CDR1 and CDR2: SGHTA, FQGNSA. The CDR3 is CASSFTVGWGQPQHF. CDR3 nucleotide sequence: TGTGCCAGCAGCTTCACCGTGGGGTGGGGTCAGCCCCAGCATTTT.

The V call is TRBV7-8, the J call TRBJ2-6; D uncertain. Trimming removed 8 bases from V and 0 bases from J, with 20 bases in between. The CDR3 contains 18 residues. Germline assignment: CDR1 SGHVS and CDR2 FQNEAQ. This CDR3 is CASSYHQDASSGANVLTF. The DNA for the CDR3 is TGTGCCAGCTCTTACCACCAGGACGCCAGCTCTGGGGCCAACGTCCTGACTTTC.

This chain connects TRBV15 to TRBJ2-7; D is undetermined. The germline gives CDR1 LNHNV, CDR2 YYDKDF (reference sequence). Trimming removed 4 bases from V and 5 bases from J, with 12 bases in between. CDR3 length equals 13 residues. This chain's CDR3 is CATSNTRTDEQYF. For the CDR3, the DNA is TGTGCCACCAGCAACACAAGGACGGACGAGCAGTACTTC.

The genes are TRBV5-1 and TRBJ2-5; D is unresolved. The J call may not be correct, given that the DNA end is closer to TRBJ2-7. The CDR3 totals 13 residues. Germline V gives CDR1 SGHRS, CDR2 YFSETQ. In DNA form, the CDR3 reads TGCGCCAGCAGCTTGGGTCATGCCTACGAGCAGTACTTC. Its translation: CASSLGHAYEQYF.

This clone is a singleton in its sample. The chain is built from TRBV5-1 and TRBJ2-1, with 10 bases that match TRBD1. V lost 4 bases and J lost 6; bases outside the gene matches: 4. Germline values: CDR1 SGHRS, CDR2 YFSETQ. The CDR3 has 14 residues. The CDR3 DNA reads as TGCGCCAGCAGCGATAGGACAGGGGGCAATGAGCAGTTCTTC. This translates into CASSDRTGGNEQFF.

This clone was counted once. V usage is TRBV27 and J usage is TRBJ2-7; D remains ambiguous. Germline CDR1 reads MNHEY; CDR2 reads SMNVEV (reference sequence). Trimming shortened V by 2 bases and J by 2 bases, and 10 bases separated the two germline ends. The CDR3 has 14 residues. The CDR3 region has the DNA TGTGCCAGCAGTTTAGGCCTTGACGCCTACGAGCAGTACTTC. This translates into CASSLGLDAYEQYF.

The rearrangement uses TRBV29-1 and TRBJ2-3; possible D gene TRBD2, 6 bases. The CDR3 covers 15 residues. Trimming pared 4 bases from V and 4 bases from J, leaving 18 bases between. The germline CDR1 and CDR2 sequences are SQVTM and ANQGSEA. CDR3 region: CSVVGVASVADTQYF. CDR3 nucleotide sequence: TGCAGCGTTGTGGGTGTGGCTAGCGTAGCAGATACGCAGTATTTT.

The DNA for the CDR3 is TGCGCCAGCAGCCAAGATCTAGCGGGAGAGTGGTACGAGCAGTACTTC. It specifies CASSQDLAGEWYEQYF. This chain joins TRBV4-1 and TRBJ2-7; 10 bases are a match to TRBD2. Germline CDR1 reads MGHRA; CDR2 reads YSYEKL. The CDR3 runs 16 residues. V gave up 0 bases and J gave up 4 bases; unmatched junction bases: 6.

The rearrangement uses TRBV13 and TRBJ2-7; 7 bases map to TRBD1. Germline V gene lookup returns CDR1 PRHDT and CDR2 FYEKMQ (reference sequence). The CDR3 consists of 15 residues. Trimming removed 5 bases from V and 4 bases from J; junction bases left unmatched: 11. The CDR3 region has the DNA TGTGCCAGCAGCGTGACAGGGACCCTCTCGTACGAGCAGTACTTC. Residues: CASSVTGTLSYEQYF.

The rearrangement links TRBV7-7 to TRBJ2-1; D is perhaps TRBD1 or TRBD2 (5 bases each). Per the germline V gene, CDR1 is SSHAT and CDR2 is FNYEAQ (reference sequence). The CDR3 extends over 14 amino acids. Trimming cost V 0 bases and J 6 bases, with 9 bases left between them. DNA for the CDR3: TGTGCCAGCAGCTTAGCTCCGGGACCCAATGAGCAGTTCTTC. This translates into CASSLAPGPNEQFF.

The chain uses TRBV19 and TRBJ1-2, with D possibly being TRBD1 (6 bases). V lost 1 base to trimming and J lost 6 bases, with 12 bases between them. Germline V gene lookup returns CDR1 LNHDA and CDR2 SQIVND (reference sequence). This CDR3 is built from 14 residues. The CDR3, as DNA: TGTGCCAGTAGTATAGTCCGGGACACCCATGGCTACACCTTC. Translated: CASSIVRDTHGYTF.

This chain uses TRBV19 with TRBJ2-7, with D perhaps assigned TRBD1 or TRBD2 (5 bases each). The V gene's germline CDR1 is LNHDA and CDR2 SQIVND (reference sequence). Trimming pared 11 bases from V and 2 bases from J, leaving 19 bases between. This CDR3 has 14 residues. The CDR3 reads CAAGPFGGPYEQYF. Here the CDR3 DNA reads TGTGCCGCAGGGCCCTTTGGCGGGCCCTACGAGCAGTACTTC.

This chain uses TRBV7-9 with TRBJ1-4; no definite D call. V shed 8 bases and J shed 8 bases, with 18 bases lying between them. Germline-derived CDR1 and CDR2 are SEHNR and FQNEAQ (reference sequence). The CDR3 runs 14 residues. The CDR3 bases are TGTGCCAGCGCCGGCGTGGCCCGGACGGAAAAACTGTTTTTT. This translates into CASAGVARTEKLFF.

CDR3 nucleotides: TGTGCCAGCGCTCCGTCAGGGGGGAGGCTTGCCAAAAACATTCAGTACTTC. It translates to CASAPSGGRLAKNIQYF. The V and J genes are TRBV9 and TRBJ2-4, with a weak D call TRBD1 (7 bases). From germline, CDR1 is SGDLS and CDR2 YYNGEE. The CDR3 totals 17 residues. Deletions cut 7 bases from V and 1 base from J, with 21 bases between.

This clone was seen only a few times. The chain joins TRBV5-1 to TRBJ1-1; D perhaps matches TRBD1 (6 bases). The CDR3 spans 11 residues. The V end was cut by 4 bases, the J end by 11 bases, with 12 bases between. Per the germline V gene, CDR1 is SGHRS and CDR2 is YFSETQ. CDR3 residues: CASSTNRDAFF. CDR3 DNA sequence: TGCGCCAGCAGCACTAACAGGGATGCTTTCTTT.

The chain has TRBV7-9 and TRBJ2-3; D gene unclear. CDR3 length: 15 amino acids. The V and J ends lost 1 base and 5 bases respectively, with 13 bases between them. The V gene's germline CDR1 is SEHNR and CDR2 FQNEAQ (reference sequence). The CDR3 protein is CASSLEIAAIDTQYF. DNA of the CDR3: TGTGCCAGCAGCTTAGAAATAGCTGCCATAGATACGCAGTATTTT. Based on the CDR3 plus reference TRBV7-9 and TRBJ2-3, the full variable domain is DTGVSQNPRHKITKRGQNVTFRCDPISEHNRLYWYRQTLGQGPEFLTYFQNEAQLEKSRLLSDRFSAERPKGSFSTLEIQRTEQGDSAMYLCASSLEIAAIDTQYFGPGTRLTVL.

To note about this clone: In the same sample, other DNA sequences code for this CDR3. This chain uses TRBV7-9 with TRBJ2-7; TRBD1 might be the D (5 bases). The CDR3 consists of 13 residues. V lost 4 bases to trimming and J lost 3 bases, with 10 bases between them. Germline CDR1 and CDR2: SEHNR and FQNEAQ (reference sequence). CDR3 nucleotide sequence: TGTGCCAGCAGCTCCAGGGTGGGCTACGAGCAGTACTTC. Amino acids: CASSSRVGYEQYF.

CDR3 DNA sequence: TGTGCCAGCAGCTTATATCCGAATATAAACTATGGCTACACCTTC. Encoded protein: CASSLYPNINYGYTF. The chain recombines TRBV7-2 with TRBJ1-2; no reliable D call. Germline CDR1 SGHTA, CDR2 FQGNSA. The CDR3 is 15 amino acids. Trimming pared 2 bases from V and 2 bases from J, leaving 12 bases between.

V gene TRBV7-3 combines with J gene TRBJ2-2; 9 bases agree with TRBD2. There are 19 residues in the CDR3. Germline values: CDR1 SGHTA, CDR2 FQGTGA. V was pared by 3 bases and J by 7 bases, with 18 bases of the junction left unmatched. The CDR3 is CASSLISRGSGSSSGELFF. The CDR3 DNA sequence: TGTGCCAGCAGCTTGATTTCTAGGGGTAGCGGGAGCTCGAGCGGGGAGCTGTTTTTT.

The chain carries TRBV6-5 and TRBJ2-7; D call uncertain. CDR1 is MNHEY, CDR2 SVGAGI, per germline. This CDR3 is 15 amino acids long. Trimming removed 3 bases at V and 4 bases at J, with 16 bases between. This CDR3 reads CASSYRSEIPYEQYF. Here the CDR3 DNA reads TGTGCCAGCAGTTATCGGTCGGAGATTCCTTACGAGCAGTACTTC.